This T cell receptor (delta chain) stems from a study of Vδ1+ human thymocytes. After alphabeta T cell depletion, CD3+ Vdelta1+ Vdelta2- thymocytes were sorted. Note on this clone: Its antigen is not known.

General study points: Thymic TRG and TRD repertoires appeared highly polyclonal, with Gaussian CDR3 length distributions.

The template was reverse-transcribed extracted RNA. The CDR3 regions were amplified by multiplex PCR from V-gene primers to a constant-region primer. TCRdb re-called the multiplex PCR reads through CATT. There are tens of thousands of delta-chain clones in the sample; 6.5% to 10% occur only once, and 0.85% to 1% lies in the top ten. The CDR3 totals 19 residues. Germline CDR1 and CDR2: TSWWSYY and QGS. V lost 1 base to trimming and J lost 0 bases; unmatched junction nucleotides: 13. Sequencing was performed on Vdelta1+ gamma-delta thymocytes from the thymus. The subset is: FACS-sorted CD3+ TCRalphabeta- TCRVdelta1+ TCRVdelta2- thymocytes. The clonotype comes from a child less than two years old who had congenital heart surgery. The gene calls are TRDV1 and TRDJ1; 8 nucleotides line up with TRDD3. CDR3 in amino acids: CALGEPVGGTGGNTDKLIF. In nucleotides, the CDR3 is TGTGCTCTTGGGGAACCGGTAGGAGGTACTGGGGGTAACACCGATAAACTCATCTTT.